Each of the 5 T cell receptor beta chains below was sequenced from the same sample in a study of blood T cell repertoires in COVID-19. The repertoire was sequenced with immunoSEQ multiplex PCR; TCRdb's copy has only in-frame clones and lacks some. Of about 200,000 clones listed, 86% are singletons. The sequenced material came from PBMCs or T cells enriched from blood (not recorded which). These receptors were taken from a woman aged 25 to 45 who had been exposed to COVID-19.

This chain uses TRBV18 with TRBJ1-2; the D gene is possibly TRBD1 (6 bases). The CDR3 covers 16 residues. Trimming took off 1 base at V and 3 bases at J, with 15 bases between the two ends. Germline lookup yields CDR1 KGHSH and CDR2 LQKENI. The CDR3 loop reads CASSPQNREGDYGYTF. The CDR3 nucleotides read TGTGCCAGCTCACCACAAAACAGGGAAGGGGACTATGGCTACACCTTC.

V is TRBV9 and J is TRBJ1-2, with 7 bases lining up with TRBD1. Germline-derived CDR1 and CDR2 are SGDLS and YYNGEE. The V gene end was trimmed by 2 bases and the J gene end by 4 bases; junction bases not matched to a gene: 2. The CDR3 sequence is 13 residues long. CDR3: CASSVTGTYGYTF. CDR3 sequence (DNA): TGTGCCAGCAGCGTGACAGGGACCTATGGCTACACCTTC.

The J gene is TRBJ1-6, the V gene TRBV19; D might be TRBD1 (5 bases). CDR1 and CDR2 from the germline V gene are LNHDA and SQIVND (reference sequence). V was clipped by 7 bases and J by 11 bases, with 15 bases between them. The CDR3 is 13 residues long. The CDR3 is CASKGQGGPPLHF. CDR3 sequence (DNA): TGTGCCAGTAAGGGGCAGGGAGGGCCACCCCTCCACTTT.

In its sample, this clone was seen a few times. The chain couples TRBV4-1 to TRBJ2-7; 9 bases are shared with TRBD1. The V gene's germline CDR1 is MGHRA and CDR2 YSYEKL. The CDR3 covers 14 residues. Trimming at V came to 5 bases and at J to 2 bases, leaving 4 bases not matched to a gene. The CDR3 here is CASSIRTGAYEQYF. The DNA for the CDR3 is TGCGCCAGCAGCATCCGGACAGGGGCCTACGAGCAGTACTTC.

This chain connects TRBV6-5 to TRBJ1-2; tentatively, D is TRBD1 (6 bases). Deletions cut 2 bases from V and 3 bases from J, with 7 bases between. CDR3 length: 13 residues. CDR1 is MNHEY, CDR2 SVGAGI, per germline. CDR3 protein: CASSYGGHYGYTF. In DNA form, the CDR3 reads TGTGCCAGCAGTTACGGGGGCCACTATGGCTACACCTTC.